What follows describes a single TCR beta chain. This clone occurred once. What antigen it recognizes has not been identified. It has no much larger one-base neighbor in the sample; base qualities were not kept. The sample originates from a study of T cells in pancreatic ductal adenocarcinoma listed by TCRdb under 2017. A note on the overall study: Surgically resected pancreatic ductal adenocarcinoma specimens were analyzed for the quantity, spatial distribution, and characteristics of both suppressive cells and tumor-infiltrating CD8+ T cells, an effort aimed at clarifying the adaptive T-cell response occurring naturally.

Selected pancreatic ductal adenocarcinoma patients had undergone surgery without neoadjuvant therapy. Peripheral blood was collected in heparin tubes, and PBMCs were then isolated from the blood with a histopaque density gradient and cryopreserved in roughly 10% DMSO. The DNeasy Blood and Tissue Kit, with Proteinase K and RNase treatment, was used to extract genomic DNA from 6 or 7 PBMC specimens and nine or ten flash-frozen tumor specimens. Here is what the overall study found, with its caveats: There was no significant difference in T-cell clonality between tumor and blood, where mean clonality was roughly 0.11 for tumors and 0.055 to 0.09 for blood. Because most pancreatic cancer patients present with inoperable disease, the resected cohort was biased toward the minority with early-stage disease. Comparisons of clonality between tumor and blood may be biased because tumors are enriched in CD45RO+ effector T cells rather than naive T cells, which biases the comparison toward lower diversity. Blood samples had more total productive templates and 6.5 to 8-fold more unique clonotypes than tumor samples.

V loses 4 bases of germline sequence and J loses 5 bases, and the interval between the two ends is 8 bases. Looking up the germline V gene yields CDR1 LGHNA and CDR2 YNFKEQ. Taken from cysteine to phenylalanine, the CDR3 has 12 residues. Only the CDR3 part of the read is kept: 36 bases, read in frame from the first base. The immunoSEQ hsTCRB kit was used to amplify TCR beta CDR3 regions from genomic DNA. An Illumina HiSeq system was used for high-throughput TRB CDR3 sequencing. Per the original workflow: The immunoSEQ software was used to analyze sequencing reads, and nonproductive sequences containing premature stops or frame-shifts were removed. Clonality of the repertoire was calculated as one minus the Shannon entropy normalized by log2 of the number of unique productive sequences. TCRdb stores this immuneACCESS table with in-frame sequences only. Part of the clones is absent; in the studies checked, under half of the shortfall reflects unresolved V genes, and no reason is known for the rest. The V and J calls and clone size come from that table; D and trimming were worked out from the DNA. The sample table shows over 85,000 clones, and 90% to 95% are seen once. The top ten clones comprise less than 4% of the sample.

The sequence was collected from a human donor with pancreatic ductal adenocarcinoma. The sample comprised PBMCs. The chain joins TRBV4-2 to TRBJ2-5; no D gene can be assigned with confidence. The CDR3 in this case is CASSLSPETQYF. The nucleotide sequence reads TGTGCCAGCAGCCTTTCCCCGGAGACCCAGTACTTC.